These 29 T cell receptor beta chains were all obtained from the same sample, sequenced in a study of spatial heterogeneity in lung cancer. MiXCR, run by TCRdb on the 5' RACE reads, gives a single entry per CDR3 protein. Of about 92,000 distinct CDR3 sequences in the sample, about 12% are singletons; the top ten hold over 40%. Indicated time point: sample taken at primary tumor resection. The study sequenced unsorted whole RNA from tumor, nontumor lung or frozen PBMC. Sequencing used PBMCs, obtained at surgery. The receptors originated from a male donor with early-stage non-small cell lung cancer.

The table lists this clonotype with a few counts. The rearrangement joins TRBV11-2 to TRBJ2-3; D may be TRBD2 (6 bases). Germline loops: CDR1 SGHAT, CDR2 FQNNGV. Trimming removed 1 base at V and 6 bases at J, with 8 bases between. The CDR3 covers 13 residues. CDR3 DNA sequence: TGTGCCAGCAGCTTAGGACTAGGTGATACGCAGTATTTT. Translated: CASSLGLGDTQYF.

This clonotype was seen ten or more times. The V call is TRBV7-3, the J call TRBJ2-2; possible D gene TRBD2, 5 bases. Trimming took off 5 bases at V and 4 bases at J, with 8 bases between the two ends. The CDR3 extends over 13 amino acids. From germline, CDR1 is SGHTA and CDR2 FQGTGA. The CDR3 nucleotides are TGTGCCAGCAGCACTAGAGGCACCGGGGAGCTGTTTTTT. Translation gives CASSTRGTGELFF.

To note about this clonotype: A much larger clone lies a single base off, so this may be a read error. The chain is built from TRBV7-3 and TRBJ2-1; unclear D gene. The CDR3 has 12 amino acids. Per the germline V gene, CDR1 is SGHTA and CDR2 is FQGTGA. The CDR3 region is CASSLLGNELFF. CDR3 DNA sequence: TGTGCCAGCAGCTTACTGGGGAATGAGCTGTTCTTC.

As to this clonotype: One end of the junction fails to match germline, which may point to a read error. J is TRBJ2-3 and V is TRBV10-3; TRBD2 matches 8 bases. This CDR3 is 15 amino acids long. CDR1 and CDR2 (germline): ENHRY, SYGVKD. CDR3 in amino acids: CAICEGAGESDTQYF. In nucleotides, the CDR3 is TGTGCCATCTGTGAAGGAGCGGGGGAGTCAGATACGCAGTATTTT.

This clonotype was seen repeatedly, ten times or more. CDR3 region: CASSSAPGPRAQETQYF. CDR3 DNA: TGTGCCAGCAGCTCAGCCCCAGGACCGAGGGCCCAAGAGACCCAGTACTTC. The rearrangement uses TRBV7-2 and TRBJ2-5; D may be TRBD2 (5 bases). The length of the CDR3 is 17 residues. The V gene lost 4 bases and the J gene lost 1 base, with 19 bases spanning the gap. Germline V gives CDR1 SGHTA, CDR2 FQGNSA.

The V call is TRBV6-5, the J call TRBJ1-5; a weak D match, TRBD1 (5 bases). The germline V and J ends were trimmed by 6 bases and 5 bases, with 11 bases remaining between them. The germline V gene has CDR1 MNHEY and CDR2 SVGAGI. The CDR3 loop spans 13 amino acids. In nucleotides, the CDR3 is TGTGCCAGCAGAACCGACAGAGATCAGCCCCAGCATTTT. Translation gives CASRTDRDQPQHF.

CDR3 residues: CASSYSRDREETQYF. The CDR3, as DNA: TGTGCCAGCAGTTACTCCCGGGACAGGGAGGAGACCCAGTACTTC. The V gene is TRBV6-2 or TRBV6-3, the J gene TRBJ2-5; 9 nucleotides line up with TRBD1. V trimming: 0 bases; J trimming: 5 bases; junction bases outside the gene matches: 4. This CDR3 is built from 15 residues. Per germline, CDR1 MNHEY and CDR2 SVGEGT.

The chain has TRBV20-1 and TRBJ2-2; D unclear. Between the trimmed V and J ends, which lost 0 bases and 0 bases, there was a span of 11 bases. The germline CDR1 and CDR2 sequences are DFQATT and SNEGSKA (reference sequence). The CDR3 is 16 amino acids. This CDR3 is CSARELGRTNTGELFF. The DNA for the CDR3 is TGCAGTGCTAGAGAACTCGGCAGGACGAACACCGGGGAGCTGTTTTTT.

This clonotype was found a few times. The chain uses TRBV6-2 or TRBV6-3 and TRBJ2-3, with 7 nucleotides matching TRBD2. The J segment lost 5 bases and the V segment lost 7 bases, leaving 12 bases of the junction unmatched. Germline V CDR1 and CDR2: MNHEY, SVGEGT. The length of the CDR3 is 15 residues. DNA for the CDR3: TGTGCCAGCACCACACGGCGGGAGAGGGGAGATACGCAGTATTTT. Amino acids: CASTTRRERGDTQYF.

A few counts support this clonotype. V and J are TRBV7-9 and TRBJ2-7, with TRBD1 matching 7 bases. The CDR3 is 12 residues long. Germline-derived CDR1 and CDR2 are SEHNR and FQNEAQ (reference sequence). V shed 4 bases, J shed 7 bases, and the junction held 4 bases outside the gene matches. CDR3 sequence: CASSSRQGEQYF. The CDR3, as DNA: TGTGCCAGCAGCTCTAGACAGGGAGAGCAGTACTTC. Supplemented by reference TRBV7-9 and TRBJ2-7, the full variable domain reads DTGVSQNPRHKITKRGQNVTFRCDPISEHNRLYWYRQTLGQGPEFLTYFQNEAQLEKSRLLSDRFSAERPKGSFSTLEIQRTEQGDSAMYLCASSSRQGEQYFGPGTRLTVT.

In DNA, the CDR3 is TGTGCCAGCAGTGCTGGACTCCTGAACACTGAAGCTTTCTTT. Its protein is CASSAGLLNTEAFF. The chain employs TRBV6-6 and TRBJ1-1; D remains unclear. The CDR3 is 14 amino acids. Looked up from germline, CDR1 is MNHNY and CDR2 is SVGAGI (reference sequence). The V end was cut by 5 bases, the J end by 0 bases, with 10 bases between.

In this sample, this clonotype turned up a few times. The rearrangement uses TRBV20-1 and TRBJ1-4; TRBD1 matches at 9 bases. CDR3 length equals 13 residues. Germline CDR1 and CDR2: DFQATT and SNEGSKA (reference sequence). The ends lost 5 bases at V and 7 bases at J; junction bases unmatched: 5. CDR3 protein: CSAPGQGVEKLFF. CDR3 DNA: TGCAGTGCTCCGGGACAGGGTGTTGAAAAACTGTTTTTT.

The chain is built from TRBV9 and TRBJ2-5; 8 positions match TRBD2. Trimming cost V 0 bases and J 4 bases; bases outside gene matches: 11. Germline-derived CDR1 and CDR2 are SGDLS and YYNGEE. The CDR3 spans 17 residues. The CDR3 sequence is CASSVDETGGPGETQYF. DNA for the CDR3: TGTGCCAGCAGCGTAGATGAAACGGGAGGGCCCGGAGAGACCCAGTACTTC.

This clonotype occurred many times. The chain links TRBV11-2 to TRBJ2-2; a weak D match, TRBD2 (7 bases). With 3 bases removed from V and 3 bases from J, the gap between germline ends came to 11 bases. Germline loops: CDR1 SGHAT, CDR2 FQNNGV. CDR3 length: 15 amino acids. The CDR3 DNA is TGTGCCAGCAGCTTTGGGGGGGCTCACACCGGGGAGCTGTTTTTT. It encodes CASSFGGAHTGELFF. Complete variable domain (other parts from reference TRBV11-2 and TRBJ2-2): EAGVAQSPRYKIIEKRQSVAFWCNPISGHATLYWYQQILGQGPKLLIQFQNNGVVDDSQLPKDRFSAERLKGVDSTLKIQPAKLEDSAVYLCASSFGGAHTGELFFGEGSRLTVL.

The chain uses TRBV7-9 and TRBJ2-7, with unresolved D. V was clipped by 3 bases and J by 5 bases, with 5 bases between them. Germline V gene data show CDR1 as SEHNR and CDR2 as FQNEAQ (reference sequence). CDR3 size: 11 residues. The CDR3 here is CASSLTNEQYF. The CDR3 DNA sequence: TGTGCCAGCAGCTTGACCAACGAGCAGTACTTC. The complete variable domain, with remaining parts taken from reference TRBV7-9 and TRBJ2-7, reads DTGVSQNPRHKITKRGQNVTFRCDPISEHNRLYWYRQTLGQGPEFLTYFQNEAQLEKSRLLSDRFSAERPKGSFSTLEIQRTEQGDSAMYLCASSLTNEQYFGPGTRLTVT.

To note about this clonotype: One end of the junction fails to match germline, which may point to a read error. The chain links TRBV29-1 to TRBJ2-1; D may be TRBD2 (5 bases). The CDR3 is made up of 10 amino acids. Germline CDR1 reads SQVTM; CDR2 reads ANQGSEA. The CDR3 loop is CSVVLWEQSF. CDR3 bases: TGCAGCGTTGTTCTCTGGGAGCAGTCCTTC.

The chain recombines TRBV7-9 with TRBJ2-7; D is unclear. The CDR3 consists of 12 residues. CDR1 is SEHNR and CDR2 is FQNEAQ in the germline V gene (reference sequence). Between the trimmed V and J ends, which lost 1 base and 5 bases, there was a span of 6 bases. The CDR3 DNA reads as TGTGCCAGCAGCTTAGTGGTGGACGAGCAGTACTTC. This codes for CASSLVVDEQYF. The complete variable domain, with remaining parts taken from reference TRBV7-9 and TRBJ2-7, reads DTGVSQNPRHKITKRGQNVTFRCDPISEHNRLYWYRQTLGQGPEFLTYFQNEAQLEKSRLLSDRFSAERPKGSFSTLEIQRTEQGDSAMYLCASSLVVDEQYFGPGTRLTVT.

Ten or more counts support this clonotype. This chain uses TRBV15 with TRBJ2-6, with TRBD1 identical over 8 bases. Germline loops: CDR1 LNHNV, CDR2 YYDKDF (reference sequence). The CDR3 length is 15 residues. The trim removed 3 bases at V and 4 bases at J, leaving 2 bases unmatched. CDR3 DNA sequence: TGTGCCACCAGCAGGGACAGGGCCGGGGCCAACGTCCTGACTTTC. It encodes CATSRDRAGANVLTF. Combining the CDR3 with reference TRBV15 and TRBJ2-6 gives the whole variable domain DAMVIQNPRYQVTQFGKPVTLSCSQTLNHNVMYWYQQKSSQAPKLLFHYYDKDFNNEADTPDNFQSRRPNTSFCFLDIRSPGLGDTAMYLCATSRDRAGANVLTFGAGSRLTVL.

This clonotype has ten or more counts. The chain links TRBV12-3 or TRBV12-4 to TRBJ1-4; 8 positions agree with TRBD1. V lost 6 bases to trimming and J lost 5 bases; unmatched junction nucleotides: 5. The CDR3 consists of 14 residues. The CDR3 spells CASSPGQANEKLFF. The CDR3 DNA follows: TGTGCCAGCAGCCCGGGACAGGCGAATGAAAAACTGTTTTTT.

This clonotype was detected many times. The chain couples TRBV28 to TRBJ2-7; 7 bases agree with TRBD2. Germline values: CDR1 MDHEN, CDR2 SYDVKM. The CDR3 runs 13 residues. J lost 6 bases, V lost 6 bases, and 8 bases had no gene match. The CDR3 is CASSNGGRPEQYF. The DNA for the CDR3 is TGTGCCAGCAGCAACGGGGGGAGACCCGAGCAGTACTTC.

This clonotype was counted a few times. V usage is TRBV24-1 and J usage is TRBJ1-4; D is undetermined. Germline lookup yields CDR1 KGHDR and CDR2 SFDVKD. The ends were cut back, 2 bases at V and 4 bases at J, with 10 bases in the middle. The CDR3 contains 15 residues. CDR3 in amino acids: CATSDSGVGNEKLFF. The DNA for the CDR3 is TGTGCCACCAGTGATTCCGGCGTCGGTAATGAAAAACTGTTTTTT.

This clonotype was picked up a small number of times. The V and J genes are TRBV28 and TRBJ1-5; D gene ambiguous. With 6 bases removed from V and 5 bases from J, the gap between germline ends came to 14 bases. Germline loops: CDR1 MDHEN, CDR2 SYDVKM. This CDR3 comprises 14 residues. The CDR3 protein is CASSHGRLYQPQHF. The CDR3 DNA reads TGTGCCAGCAGCCATGGAAGGCTCTATCAGCCCCAGCATTTT.

This clonotype was seen many times. The chain couples TRBV6-5 to TRBJ2-1; 10 nucleotides match TRBD2. The CDR3 covers 15 residues. Germline lookup yields CDR1 MNHEY and CDR2 SVGAGI. V was clipped by 3 bases and J by 6 bases; unmatched bases: 5. The CDR3 loop is CASSYTPSGGNEQFF. Written as DNA, the CDR3 is TGTGCCAGCAGTTATACCCCTAGCGGGGGCAATGAGCAGTTCTTC.

This clonotype was seen only a few times. V and J are TRBV9 and TRBJ2-7; 7 bases are shared with TRBD1. The CDR3 is made up of 14 amino acids. The ends lost 6 bases at V and 6 bases at J; junction bases unmatched: 12. CDR1 is SGDLS, CDR2 YYNGEE, per germline. CDR3: CASTPGTDPLEQYF. The DNA of the CDR3 is TGTGCCAGCACGCCGGGGACAGATCCCCTCGAGCAGTACTTC.

This clonotype has just a few counts. The chain recombines TRBV20-1 with TRBJ2-3, with 10 bases matching TRBD2. Germline V gene lookup returns CDR1 DFQATT and CDR2 SNEGSKA (reference sequence). The junction had 5 bases not matched to a gene; V was cut back by 1 base and J by 7 bases. The CDR3 totals 14 residues. The CDR3 is CSARAAGGVNTQYF. The CDR3 DNA reads TGCAGTGCTAGAGCAGCGGGGGGGGTGAATACGCAGTATTTT.

The V and J genes are TRBV29-1 and TRBJ2-1; no clear D. Deletions cut 4 bases from V and 5 bases from J, with 12 bases between. Germline loops: CDR1 SQVTM, CDR2 ANQGSEA. This CDR3 has 13 amino acids. The CDR3 sequence is CSVGRVVDNEQFF. DNA of the CDR3: TGCAGCGTTGGTCGGGTCGTGGACAATGAGCAGTTCTTC.

Worth noting for this clonotype: The CDR3 does not close with the conserved phenylalanine or tryptophan, likely indicating a read error. This rearrangement joins TRBV9 to TRBJ2-3; D could derive from TRBD1 or TRBD2 (6 bases each). V lost 0 bases, J lost 5 bases, and 13 bases lay in between. The length of the CDR3 is 15 residues. CDR1 and CDR2 from the germline V gene are SGDLS and YYNGEE. The CDR3 nucleotides are TGTGCCAGCAGCGTAGTCTTAGGGGGGCGAGATACGCAGTATTAT. Protein product: CASSVVLGGRDTQYY.

This chain uses TRBV7-3 with TRBJ2-2; 10 positions agree with TRBD2. This CDR3 has 14 amino acids. The ends lost 5 bases at V and 4 bases at J; junction bases unmatched: 1. Germline assignment: CDR1 SGHTA and CDR2 FQGTGA. Here the CDR3 reads CASSPSGSTGELFF. In nucleotides, the CDR3 is TGTGCCAGCAGCCCTAGCGGGAGCACCGGGGAGCTGTTTTTT.

This clonotype was observed a handful of times. The chain has TRBV29-1 and TRBJ1-2; no clear D. The CDR3 has 13 residues. Trimming removed 4 bases at V and 6 bases at J, with 15 bases between. Germline CDR1 SQVTM, CDR2 ANQGSEA. The CDR3 is CSVAGRARDGYTF. CDR3 nucleotides: TGCAGCGTTGCCGGGAGGGCAAGGGATGGCTACACCTTC.